The rows below give T cell receptor beta chains drawn from one sample of a study of blood T cell repertoires in COVID-19. The assay was immunoSEQ multiplex PCR, and TCRdb's table has in-frame clones only and misses some. Of about 210,000 clones detected, around 80% appear once; the ten largest clones hold 6.9%. The material sequenced was peripheral blood. The receptor source for this set is a man aged 60-69 years with acute or convalescent COVID-19. CDR3s include the opening cysteine and the closing phenylalanine or tryptophan. Each record gives: V gene, J gene, CDR3 protein.

TRBV5-1	TRBJ2-3	CASRTGTTTPTDTQYF
TRBV7-9	TRBJ2-5	CASSPGTRETQYF
TRBV28	TRBJ1-1	CASSLRQGSTEAFF
TRBV2	TRBJ1-6	CASNRANSPLHF
TRBV5-4	TRBJ2-3	CASSPGGQGNTDTQYF
TRBV30	TRBJ2-6	CAWSVQGTGANVLTF
TRBV19	TRBJ1-5	CASRTGILAQPQHF
TRBV12-3/TRBV12-4	TRBJ1-1	CASSQGLNEAFF
TRBV7-2	TRBJ2-6	CASRQRVVANVLTF
TRBV6-1	TRBJ1-5	CASSEFQVHNQPQHF
TRBV7-3	TRBJ1-3	CASSLDRDGGNTIYF
TRBV6-2/TRBV6-3	TRBJ2-1	CASRPPSSEQFF
TRBV18	TRBJ1-5	CASSPQTGGRNQPQHF
TRBV7-2	TRBJ2-3	CASSARTSGGADTQYF
TRBV4-3	TRBJ2-2	CASSQGLGVTGELFF
TRBV27	TRBJ2-7	CASSLSRDRPWEQYF
TRBV2	TRBJ1-5	CASNGQGGLNQPQHF
TRBV7-9	TRBJ2-1	CASSPKRRLASYNEQFF
TRBV4-2	TRBJ1-2	CASSQEGQGPTNYGYTF
TRBV6-5	TRBJ2-2	CASRGAAGELFF
TRBV2	TRBJ2-7	CASRGLAGVYEQYF
TRBV6-2/TRBV6-3	TRBJ1-5	CASSPRGHSNQPQHF
TRBV19	TRBJ2-3	CASSLLAGSSTDTQYF
TRBV4-2	TRBJ1-1	CASSQDQGAQTEAFF
TRBV30	TRBJ2-3	CAWSVVVTDTQYF
TRBV21-1	TRBJ2-5	CASSKEGSSLPLGTQYF
TRBV15	TRBJ1-6	CATSERDRGQESPLHF
TRBV28	TRBJ1-5	CASKRGNQPQHF
TRBV4-1	TRBJ1-6	CASSSHRRESPLHF
TRBV4-1	TRBJ1-4	CASSQVLQLINEKLFF
TRBV6-1	TRBJ2-7	CASSEEVTGRGDEQYF
TRBV7-9	TRBJ1-1	CASTPGGQGTEAFF
TRBV29-1	TRBJ2-3	CSVEDSGRRWYDTQYF
TRBV24-1	TRBJ2-1	CATSVGAVSYNEQFF
TRBV6-5	TRBJ1-5	CASRGQASLPQHF
TRBV7-8	TRBJ2-7	CASSSPPGQGHYEQYF
TRBV3-1/TRBV3-2	TRBJ1-2	CASSQAGSNYGYTF
TRBV12-5	TRBJ1-3	CASGVGGSGNTIYF
TRBV12-3/TRBV12-4	TRBJ1-6	CASSLYADSPLHF
TRBV4-1	TRBJ2-1	CASSRTETYNEQFF
TRBV3-1/TRBV3-2	TRBJ2-7	CASSLTGGEQYF
TRBV2	TRBJ1-4	CASSRTGLSEKLFF
TRBV9	TRBJ2-1	CASSAESGLSYNEQFF
TRBV7-3	TRBJ1-1	CASSLTRNTEAFF
TRBV5-1	TRBJ1-4	CASSGGQDSEKLFF
TRBV6-5	TRBJ2-7	CASIRDRFDSYEQYF
TRBV4-2	TRBJ1-2	CASSQLREEGYTF
TRBV4-3	TRBJ1-5	CASSQEFGSGNQPQHF
TRBV11-3	TRBJ2-3	CASSLGRGQGTDTQYF
TRBV9	TRBJ1-5	CASSVDGGKGQPQHF
TRBV2	TRBJ1-4	CASIMGRTLANEKLFF
TRBV19	TRBJ1-5	CASSSQGDHSNQPQHF
TRBV5-1	TRBJ2-1	CASSLDGGTQQFF